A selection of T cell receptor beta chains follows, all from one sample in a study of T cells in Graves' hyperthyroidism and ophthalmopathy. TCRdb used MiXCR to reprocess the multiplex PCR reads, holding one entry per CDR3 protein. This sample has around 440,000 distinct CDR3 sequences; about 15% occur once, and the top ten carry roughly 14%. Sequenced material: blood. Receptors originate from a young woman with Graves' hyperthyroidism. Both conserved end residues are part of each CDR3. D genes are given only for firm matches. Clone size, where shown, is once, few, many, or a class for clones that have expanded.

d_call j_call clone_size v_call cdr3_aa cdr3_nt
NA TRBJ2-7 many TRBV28 CASRATFADYEQYF TGTGCCAGCAGGGCGACATTTGCGGACTACGAGCAGTACTTC
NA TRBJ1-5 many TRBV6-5 CASSYSAYSNQPQHF TGTGCCAGCAGTTACTCGGCGTATAGCAATCAGCCCCAGCATTTT
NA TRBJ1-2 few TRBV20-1 CSALSQGANYGYTF TGCAGTGCCCTGTCACAGGGAGCTAACTATGGCTACACCTTC
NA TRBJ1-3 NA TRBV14 CASSQGLGTPGNTIYF TGTGCCAGCAGCCAAGGACTCGGGACTCCGGGAAACACCATATATTTT
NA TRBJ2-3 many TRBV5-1 CASSAGYTDTQYF TGCGCCAGCAGCGCAGGGTACACAGATACGCAGTATTTT
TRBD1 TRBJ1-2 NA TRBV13 CASSLRTGEANYGYTF TGTGCCAGCAGCTTACGGACAGGGGAGGCTAACTATGGCTACACCTTC
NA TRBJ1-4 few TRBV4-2 CASSQVGEPTAKEKLFF TGTGCCAGCAGCCAAGTTGGGGAGCCCACGGCAAAAGAAAAACTGTTTTTT
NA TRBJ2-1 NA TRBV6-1 CASSQLLTRGSEQFF TGTGCCAGCAGCCAACTCCTCACTAGAGGTAGTGAGCAGTTCTTC
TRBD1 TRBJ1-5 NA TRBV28 CASSPQRTGPLGNQPQHF TGTGCCAGCAGTCCACAACGGACAGGGCCTTTGGGCAATCAGCCCCAGCATTTT
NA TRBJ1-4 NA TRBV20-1 CSPFGVNEKLFF TGCAGTCCGTTTGGGGTTAACGAAAAACTGTTTTTT
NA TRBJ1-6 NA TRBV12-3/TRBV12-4 CASSGQFGSPLHF TGTGCCAGCAGCGGACAATTTGGTTCACCCCTCCACTTT
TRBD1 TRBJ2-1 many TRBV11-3 CASSLHHRGNEQFF TGTGCCAGCAGCTTGCACCACAGGGGTAATGAGCAGTTCTTC
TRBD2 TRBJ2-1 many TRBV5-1 CASSLVGGTIPYNEQFF TGCGCCAGCAGCTTGGTGGGCGGGACTATCCCATACAATGAGCAGTTCTTC
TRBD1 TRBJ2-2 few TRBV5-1 CASSRQGSTGELFF TGCGCCAGCAGTAGACAGGGGTCGACCGGGGAGCTGTTTTTT
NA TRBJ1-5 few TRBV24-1 CATSDGGAGQPQHF TGTGCCACCAGTGATGGCGGGGCCGGTCAGCCCCAGCATTTT
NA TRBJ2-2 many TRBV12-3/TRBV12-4 CASSLAGAAGELFF TGTGCCAGCAGTTTAGCCGGGGCGGCCGGGGAGCTGTTTTTT
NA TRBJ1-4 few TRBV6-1 CASSRQDEGEKLFF TGTGCCAGCAGTAGACAGGACGAGGGGGAAAAACTGTTTTTT
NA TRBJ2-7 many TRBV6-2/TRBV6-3 CASTKVAEQYF TGTGCCAGCACCAAGGTGGCCGAGCAGTACTTC
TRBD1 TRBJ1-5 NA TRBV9 CASSVGQGPDQPQHF TGTGCCAGCAGCGTTGGACAGGGACCCGATCAGCCCCAGCATTTT
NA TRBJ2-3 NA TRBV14 CASSQDLGSQDTQYF TGTGCCAGCAGCCAAGATCTAGGGAGCCAGGATACGCAGTATTTT
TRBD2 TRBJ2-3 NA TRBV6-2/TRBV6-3 CASKAGGIWDTQYF TGTGCCAGTAAAGCGGGGGGGATATGGGATACGCAGTATTTT
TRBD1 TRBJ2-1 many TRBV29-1 CSVATGGVVNEQFF TGCAGCGTTGCAACAGGGGGCGTGGTGAATGAGCAGTTCTTC
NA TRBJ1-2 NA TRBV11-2 CASSLAAGRNNYGYTF TGTGCCAGCAGCTTAGCGGCGGGACGGAATAACTATGGCTACACCTTC
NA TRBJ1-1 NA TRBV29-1 CNVLGGTEAFF TGCAACGTTCTGGGGGGCACTGAAGCTTTCTTT
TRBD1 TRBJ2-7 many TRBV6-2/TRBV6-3 CASRPRDRISSYEQYF TGTGCCAGCAGACCCCGGGACAGGATCTCCTCCTACGAGCAGTACTTC
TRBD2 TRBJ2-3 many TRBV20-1 CSARDELAGSTDTQYF TGCAGTGCTAGAGATGAGCTAGCGGGGAGCACAGATACGCAGTATTTT
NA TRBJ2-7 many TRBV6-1 CASSFAGFYYEQYF TGTGCCAGCAGTTTCGCAGGGTTTTACTACGAGCAGTACTTC
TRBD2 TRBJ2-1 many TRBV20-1 CSASRPAGDNEQFF TGCAGTGCTAGTCGGCCAGCGGGGGACAATGAGCAGTTCTTC
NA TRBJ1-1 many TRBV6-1 CASPSQGPNTEAFF TGTGCCAGCCCCTCACAGGGACCCAACACTGAAGCTTTCTTT
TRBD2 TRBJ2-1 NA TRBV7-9 CASSSTLAGARNEQFF TGTGCCAGCAGCTCTACTCTAGCGGGAGCGAGGAATGAGCAGTTCTTC
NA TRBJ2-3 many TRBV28 CASGRGSADTQYF TGTGCCAGCGGACGAGGTTCAGCAGATACGCAGTATTTT
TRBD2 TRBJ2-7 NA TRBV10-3 CAISGAGTDEQYF TGTGCCATCAGTGGAGCGGGGACCGACGAGCAGTACTTC
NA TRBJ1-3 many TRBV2 CASYFGNTIYF TGTGCCAGCTATTTCGGAAACACCATATATTTT
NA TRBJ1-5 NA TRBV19 CASSILPPLGLSNQPQHF TGTGCCAGTAGTATTCTTCCCCCCCTGGGGCTGAGCAATCAGCCCCAGCATTTT
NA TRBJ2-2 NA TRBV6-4 CASSDRAAGELFF TGTGCCAGCAGTGACAGGGCGGCCGGGGAGCTGTTTTTT
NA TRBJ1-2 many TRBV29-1 CSVGHGNNYGYTF TGCAGCGTTGGACACGGGAATAACTATGGCTACACCTTC
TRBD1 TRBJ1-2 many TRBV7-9 CASMRNEGAEGYTF TGTGCCAGCATGCGGAACGAGGGGGCTGAGGGCTACACCTTC
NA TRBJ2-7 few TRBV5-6 CASSLASREQYF TGTGCCAGCAGCTTGGCGTCTCGGGAGCAGTACTTC
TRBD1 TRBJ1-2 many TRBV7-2 CASSLTGLGGYTF TGTGCCAGCAGCTTGACAGGGCTTGGAGGCTACACCTTC
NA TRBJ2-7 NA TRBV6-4 CASRSDGGTGEQYF TGTGCCAGCAGATCGGACGGGGGCACCGGGGAGCAGTACTTC
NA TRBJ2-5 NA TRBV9 CASSGGFSQGQETQYF TGTGCCAGCAGCGGAGGTTTTTCGCAGGGCCAAGAGACCCAGTACTTC
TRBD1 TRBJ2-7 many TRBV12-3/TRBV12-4 CASSAGTGPEQYF TGTGCCAGCAGTGCCGGGACAGGGCCCGAGCAGTACTTC